This section outlines one T cell receptor beta chain sequence together with its context. The antigen is unknown. The sample belongs to a study of cytomegalovirus exposure and HLA in healthy donors. Study outcomes and limitations: Segments of the TCR beta V type were, in most cases, productive about 87% or about 30% of the time in an earlier analysis. It was reported in a later analysis that an Asian-associated ancestry cluster showed fewer N-insertions than the approximately 700-donor mean.

The CDR3 covers 14 residues. Germline V CDR1 and CDR2: SGHNT, YYREEE (reference sequence). 60 Vbeta and 13 Jbeta primers were used in PCR. Assay used: immunoSEQ multiplex PCR; TCRdb lists only in-frame clones, some missing. Among some 140,000 clones listed, 70% to 80% were seen once. V and J are TRBV5-4 and TRBJ2-5; D perhaps matches TRBD2 (6 bases). The DNA end favors TRBJ2-7, so the J call may be wrong. Specimen: PBMCs. This TCR was recovered from a man aged 30 to 45 in good health and CMV-seronegative. The CDR3 loop is CASSLDSGSYEQYF. CDR3 nucleotide sequence: TGTGCCAGCAGCTTAGATAGCGGTTCCTACGAGCAGTACTTC.